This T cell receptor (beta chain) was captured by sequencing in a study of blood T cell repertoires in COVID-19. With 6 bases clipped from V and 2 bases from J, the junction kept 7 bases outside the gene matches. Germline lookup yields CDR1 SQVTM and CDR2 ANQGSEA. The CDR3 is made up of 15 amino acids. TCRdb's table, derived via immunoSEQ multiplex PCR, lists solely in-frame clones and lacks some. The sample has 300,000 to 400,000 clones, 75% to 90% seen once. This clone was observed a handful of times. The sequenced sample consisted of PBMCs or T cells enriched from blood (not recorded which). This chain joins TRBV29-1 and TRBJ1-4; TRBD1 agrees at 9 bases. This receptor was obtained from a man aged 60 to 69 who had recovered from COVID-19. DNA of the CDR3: TGCAGCGTCGCCGGGACAGGGACTACTAATGAAAAACTGTTTTTT. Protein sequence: CSVAGTGTTNEKLFF.